Below are 26 T cell receptor beta chains sequenced from a single sample in a study of OX40 agonist ivuxolimab in advanced cancers. Assay: immunoSEQ multiplex PCR; the TCRdb copy retains only in-frame clones and omits some. The sample consists of over 100,000 clones, roughly nine tenths of them appearing once. The specimen was CD4+ or CD8+ T cells sorted from blood, collected in a trial of the OX40 agonist ivuxolimab. The receptors shown here come from an adult with an advanced solid tumor such as melanoma, head and neck, liver or kidney cancer.

The chain has TRBV5-4 and TRBJ2-1; TRBD2 aligns across 11 bases. V was pared by 3 bases and J by 3 bases, with 2 bases of the junction left unmatched. This CDR3 has 15 residues. CDR1 and CDR2 (germline): SGHNT, YYREEE (reference sequence). CDR3 DNA: TGTGCCAGCAGCTCACTAGCGGGGGTCTACAATGAGCAGTTCTTC. It is translated as CASSSLAGVYNEQFF.

The chain combines TRBV5-1 with TRBJ2-1, with 10 bases that match TRBD1. J was trimmed by 8 bases and V by 3 bases; bases with no gene match: 8. This CDR3 has 15 amino acids. The V gene's germline CDR1 is SGHRS and CDR2 YFSETQ. The CDR3 DNA follows: TGCGCCAGCAGCTCAGGGACAGGGGACCTAGATGAGCAGTTCTTC. Translated: CASSSGTGDLDEQFF.

The chain uses TRBV29-1 and TRBJ2-1; D is perhaps TRBD1 (5 bases). Germline CDR1 and CDR2: SQVTM and ANQGSEA. The CDR3 sequence is 13 residues long. Trimming shortened V by 6 bases and J by 6 bases, and 15 bases separated the two germline ends. The CDR3, as DNA: TGCAGCGTCGTTAAGGGGTTAATCAATGAGCAGTTCTTC. Translating gives CSVVKGLINEQFF.

V is TRBV7-2 and J is TRBJ1-6; D unresolved. Deletions cut 0 bases from V and 9 bases from J, with 9 bases between. The CDR3 has 14 residues. CDR1 and CDR2 (germline): SGHTA, FQGNSA. The DNA of the CDR3 is TGTGCCAGCAGCTTAGCGGTATCTGCTTCACCCCTCCACTTT. Protein sequence: CASSLAVSASPLHF. The variable domain in full, completed from reference TRBV7-2 and TRBJ1-6, reads GAGVSQSPSNKVTEKGKDVELRCDPISGHTALYWYRQSLGQGLEFLIYFQGNSAPDKSGLPSDRFSAERTGGSVSTLTIQRTQQEDSAVYLCASSLAVSASPLHFGNGTRLTVT.

This clone was seen just once. The CDR3 bases are TGTGCCAGCGCGGAGACAGGGATCCTAGGTGGCTACACCTTC. It is translated as CASAETGILGGYTF. The chain recombines TRBV5-8 with TRBJ1-2; TRBD1 aligns across 7 bases. This CDR3 region has 14 residues. Germline CDR1 is SGHTS and CDR2 is YDEGEE. V gave up 7 bases and J gave up 7 bases; unmatched junction bases: 13. Variable domain in full (rest from reference TRBV5-8 and TRBJ1-2): EAGVTQSPTHLIKTRGQQATLRCSPISGHTSVYWYQQALGLGLQFLLWYDEGEERNRGNFPPRFSGRQFPNYSSELNVNALELEDSALYLCASAETGILGGYTFGSGTRLTVV.

This rearrangement joins TRBV28 to TRBJ2-5, with 8 bases fitting TRBD2. There are 15 residues in the CDR3. CDR1 and CDR2 (germline): MDHEN, SYDVKM. The trim removed 3 bases at V and 0 bases at J, leaving 3 bases unmatched. The CDR3 here is CASSFSGGHQETQYF. As DNA, the CDR3 is TGTGCCAGCAGTTTCAGCGGGGGACACCAAGAGACCCAGTACTTC.

This rearrangement joins TRBV25-1 to TRBJ2-1, with 8 bases that match TRBD2. With V trimmed by 5 bases and J by 5 bases, 5 bases remained unmatched. This CDR3 spans 14 amino acids. From germline, CDR1 is MGHDK and CDR2 SYGVNS. The CDR3 DNA is TGTGCCAGCAGTTTCGCGGGGGGCAACAATGAGCAGTTCTTC. Protein: CASSFAGGNNEQFF.

The chain uses TRBV6-1 and TRBJ2-5; 10 positions match TRBD2. CDR3 length equals 16 residues. The germline CDR1 and CDR2 sequences are MNHNS and SASEGT. V dropped 2 bases and J dropped 5; count of bases not matched to a gene: 8. CDR3 loop: CASSEMSGGAVETQYF. The CDR3 DNA sequence: TGTGCCAGCAGTGAAATGAGCGGGGGGGCTGTTGAGACCCAGTACTTC.

This clone was counted once. The V gene is TRBV30, the J gene TRBJ2-5, with a possible D match to TRBD2 (5 bases). The germline V and J ends were trimmed by 0 bases and 1 base, with 9 bases remaining between them. Germline CDR1 and CDR2: GTSNPN and SVGIG (reference sequence). The CDR3 contains 14 residues. The CDR3 protein is CAWSVGGSQETQYF. The CDR3 bases are TGTGCCTGGAGTGTAGGAGGTAGCCAAGAGACCCAGTACTTC.

The chain carries TRBV12-2 and TRBJ1-4; the table names TRBD1, a call not compared with the DNA. TRBV12-2 is marked as a pseudogene. The length of the CDR3 is 17 residues. The CDR3 region is CASRLDGSTGVPEKLFF. In DNA form, the CDR3 reads TGTGCAAGTCGCTTAGACGGGAGTACAGGGGTGCCTGAAAAACTGTTTTTT.

V and J are TRBV5-6 and TRBJ1-2, with 7 nucleotides matching TRBD1. Germline CDR1 reads SGHDT; CDR2 reads YYEEEE. The V and J ends lost 2 bases and 1 base, in that order; junction bases with no gene match: 5. The CDR3 has 15 residues. The CDR3 is CASSFDRAFNYGYTF. In DNA form, the CDR3 reads TGTGCCAGCAGCTTCGACAGGGCCTTTAACTATGGCTACACCTTC.

This chain joins TRBV30 and TRBJ2-5, with D uncertain. The CDR3 is made up of 12 amino acids. Germline CDR1 is GTSNPN and CDR2 is SVGIG (reference sequence). Trimming shortened V by 2 bases and J by 5 bases, and 9 bases separated the two germline ends. The CDR3 region has the DNA TGTGCCTGGAGTTTGGTTGGCGAGACCCAGTACTTC. This codes for CAWSLVGETQYF.

The gene calls are TRBV28 and TRBJ1-1; 7 nucleotides match TRBD1. Germline loops: CDR1 MDHEN, CDR2 SYDVKM. The trim removed 5 bases at V and 0 bases at J, leaving 0 bases unmatched. This CDR3 contains 13 residues. CDR3 in DNA: TGTGCCAGCAGTACAGGGGTGAACACTGAAGCTTTCTTT. Protein sequence: CASSTGVNTEAFF. Combining the CDR3 with reference TRBV28 and TRBJ1-1 gives the whole variable domain DVKVTQSSRYLVKRTGEKVFLECVQDMDHENMFWYRQDPGLGLRLIYFSYDVKMKEKGDIPEGYSVSREKKERFSLILESASTNQTSMYLCASSTGVNTEAFFGQGTRLTVV.

The chain couples TRBV20-1 to TRBJ2-5, with no clear D. The last part of the DNA fits TRBJ2-7 better; the J call may be wrong. Germline V gene sequence: CDR1 DFQATT, CDR2 SNEGSKA (reference sequence). The CDR3 has 11 residues. The CDR3 DNA follows: TGCAGTGCTAGGGGTTCCTACGAGCAGTACTTC. Amino acid sequence: CSARGSYEQYF.

The V gene is TRBV15, the J gene TRBJ2-7; D is tentatively TRBD1 or TRBD2 (5 bases each). This CDR3 has 17 residues. Trimming removed 0 bases at V and 0 bases at J, with 15 bases between. CDR1 is LNHNV, CDR2 YYDKDF, per germline (reference sequence). CDR3: CATSRDLAGSSSYEQYF. In DNA form, the CDR3 reads TGTGCCACCAGCAGAGATCTGGCAGGGAGTAGCTCCTACGAGCAGTACTTC.

This sequence joins TRBV7-2 and TRBJ2-5; 9 bases fit TRBD2. The CDR3 covers 16 residues. V was pared by 4 bases and J by 4 bases, with 10 bases of the junction left unmatched. The germline gives CDR1 SGHTA, CDR2 FQGNSA. Here the CDR3 reads CASSSMGAGGGETQYF. The CDR3 DNA reads as TGTGCCAGCAGCTCCATGGGAGCGGGGGGAGGAGAGACCCAGTACTTC.

This chain links TRBV5-1 with TRBJ2-1, with unresolved D. Per the germline V gene, CDR1 is SGHRS and CDR2 is YFSETQ. This CDR3 comprises 12 residues. V was clipped by 4 bases and J by 7 bases, with 9 bases between them. The CDR3 here is CASSLDGNEQFF. The DNA for the CDR3 is TGCGCCAGCAGCCTGGACGGGAATGAGCAGTTCTTC.

This sequence joins TRBV27 and TRBJ2-5; perhaps D is TRBD1 or TRBD2 (5 bases each). Between the trimmed V and J ends, which lost 2 bases and 2 bases, there was a span of 9 bases. Germline CDR1 reads MNHEY; CDR2 reads SMNVEV (reference sequence). This CDR3 has 14 amino acids. This CDR3 is CASSLVGTQETQYF. The CDR3 DNA is TGTGCCAGCAGTTTAGTCGGGACGCAAGAGACCCAGTACTTC.

The chain couples TRBV6-5 to TRBJ2-7, with TRBD2 identical over 10 bases. Germline V lookup: CDR1 MNHEY, CDR2 SVGAGI. CDR3 length equals 14 residues. The V and J ends lost 8 bases and 0 bases, in that order; junction bases with no gene match: 4. The CDR3 region is CASQRGGSSYEQYF. The CDR3 DNA is TGTGCCAGCCAGCGGGGGGGCAGCTCCTACGAGCAGTACTTC.

V usage is TRBV5-4 and J usage is TRBJ1-6; D not certain. The germline CDR1 and CDR2 sequences are SGHNT and YYREEE (reference sequence). The CDR3 covers 12 residues. V gave up 2 bases and J gave up 10 bases, with 7 bases separating them. CDR3 loop: CASSFENSPLHF. CDR3 DNA: TGTGCCAGCAGCTTCGAAAACTCACCCCTCCACTTT.

The rearrangement links TRBV7-6 to TRBJ2-7, with D unresolved. The V end lost 4 bases, the J end lost 3 bases, and 10 bases lay between the germline ends. From germline, CDR1 is SGHVS and CDR2 FNYEAQ. This CDR3 has 13 residues. The CDR3 reads CASSSPLDYEQYF. The DNA of the CDR3 is TGTGCCAGCAGCTCCCCTTTGGACTACGAGCAGTACTTC.

The chain couples TRBV9 to TRBJ2-7; TRBD1 matches at 11 bases. V shed 4 bases, J shed 7 bases, and the junction held 10 bases outside the gene matches. This CDR3 comprises 15 residues. Looked up from germline, CDR1 is SGDLS and CDR2 is YYNGEE. The chain's CDR3 is CASSLGTGGIEEQYF. Written as DNA, the CDR3 is TGTGCCAGCAGCCTTGGGACAGGGGGTATAGAAGAGCAGTACTTC.

CDR3 protein: CASSQNTGKDGYTF. For the CDR3, the DNA is TGCGCCAGCAGCCAAAATACAGGGAAGGATGGCTACACCTTC. The chain couples TRBV4-3 to TRBJ1-2; perhaps TRBD1 as D (6 bases). The CDR3 runs 14 residues. Germline-derived CDR1 and CDR2 are LGHNA and YSLEER. The V gene lost 2 bases and the J gene lost 6 bases, with 13 bases spanning the gap.

The chain employs TRBV28 and TRBJ2-7; 8 positions agree with TRBD1. The germline CDR1 and CDR2 sequences are MDHEN and SYDVKM. V was clipped by 6 bases and J by 6 bases; unmatched bases: 13. The CDR3 extends over 15 amino acids. This chain's CDR3 is CASSTPAGGAGEQYF. The CDR3 region has the DNA TGTGCCAGCAGCACACCAGCAGGGGGCGCGGGCGAGCAGTACTTC. Full variable domain (remainder filled in from reference TRBV28 and TRBJ2-7): DVKVTQSSRYLVKRTGEKVFLECVQDMDHENMFWYRQDPGLGLRLIYFSYDVKMKEKGDIPEGYSVSREKKERFSLILESASTNQTSMYLCASSTPAGGAGEQYFGPGTRLTVT.

The chain is built from TRBV27 and TRBJ2-1; D is uncertain. Germline CDR1 MNHEY, CDR2 SMNVEV (reference sequence). Trimming left V 7 bases short and J 7 bases short, with 8 bases between. There are 11 residues in the CDR3. In DNA, the CDR3 is TGTGCCAGCACTTCTTTTAATGAGCAGTTCTTC. This gives the protein CASTSFNEQFF.

The genes are TRBV18 and TRBJ2-5, with 10 positions matching TRBD2. The CDR3 extends over 15 amino acids. With 2 bases clipped from V and 3 bases from J, the junction kept 3 bases outside the gene matches. Germline CDR1 reads KGHSH; CDR2 reads LQKENI. CDR3 DNA sequence: TGTGCCAGCTCACCAGCCCTAGCGGGGGAAGAGACCCAGTACTTC. Translating gives CASSPALAGEETQYF.